The sequence of this T cell receptor (beta chain) was determined in a study of cytomegalovirus exposure and HLA in healthy donors. Of note for this clone: As yet, its antigen is unknown.

With 60 Vbeta and 13 Jbeta primers, the PCR was carried out. As originally analysed: Roughly 11 million shared chains were among the roughly 78 million unique TCR beta chains that a later analysis counted. Some clones are missing from TCRdb's copy, which holds only in-frame ones; the method was immunoSEQ multiplex PCR. V and J calls and clone size come straight from that table; D and trimming were deduced from the DNA. The sample has around 40,000 clones, 82% seen once. Study-wide points: In a later analysis, approximately 15,000 TCR beta sequences were associated with HLA alleles at 0.05 false discovery rate.

The specimen was PBMCs. This TCR came from a woman between 18 and 29 years old in good health and CMV-seropositive.

This chain's CDR3 is CASSQDQGRTDTQYF. The CDR3 DNA reads as TGTGCCAGCAGCCAAGATCAGGGGCGCACAGATACGCAGTATTTT. V gene TRBV14 combines with J gene TRBJ2-3, with D perhaps matching TRBD1 (6 bases). Deletions cut 0 bases from V and 1 base from J, with 8 bases between. The CDR3 length is 15 residues. Germline V gene lookup returns CDR1 SGHDN and CDR2 FVKESK.